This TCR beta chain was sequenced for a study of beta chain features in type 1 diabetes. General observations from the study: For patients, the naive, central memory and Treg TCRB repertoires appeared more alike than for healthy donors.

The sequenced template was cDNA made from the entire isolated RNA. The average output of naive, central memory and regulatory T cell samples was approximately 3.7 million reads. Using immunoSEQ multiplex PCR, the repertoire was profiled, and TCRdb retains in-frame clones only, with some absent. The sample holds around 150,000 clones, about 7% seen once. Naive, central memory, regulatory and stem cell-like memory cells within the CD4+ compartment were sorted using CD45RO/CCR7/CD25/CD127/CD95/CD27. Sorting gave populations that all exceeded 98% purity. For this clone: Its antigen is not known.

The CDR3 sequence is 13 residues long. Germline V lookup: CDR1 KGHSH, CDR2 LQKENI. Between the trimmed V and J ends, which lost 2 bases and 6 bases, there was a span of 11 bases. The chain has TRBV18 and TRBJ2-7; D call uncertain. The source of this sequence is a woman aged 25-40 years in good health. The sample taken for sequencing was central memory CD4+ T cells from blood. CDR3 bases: TGTGCCAGCTCACCAGAGTTGGGCGCCGAGCAGTACTTC. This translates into CASSPELGAEQYF.